Below, 20 T cell receptor beta chains from the same sample are listed, as sequenced in a study of blood T cells in healthy people across ages. A second PCR of roughly 7 to 11 cycles used a sample-barcoded 5' primer and a J-beta primer mix. TCRdb used MiXCR to reprocess the 5' RACE reads, holding one entry per CDR3 protein. The sample consists of roughly 1.5 million distinct CDR3 sequences, approximately 42% of them appearing once. Sequenced: blood. These TCRs come from a woman aged 18-29 years in good health.

This clonotype was seen a few times. The rearrangement links TRBV9 to TRBJ2-1, with 10 bases aligning to TRBD1. Trimming cost V 0 bases and J 6 bases; bases outside gene matches: 3. CDR3 length: 15 amino acids. In germline, CDR1 is SGDLS, CDR2 YYNGEE. CDR3 protein: CASSVEGQGINEQFF. DNA of the CDR3: TGTGCCAGCAGCGTAGAGGGACAGGGGATCAATGAGCAGTTCTTC. The full variable domain, its missing parts supplied by reference TRBV9 and TRBJ2-1, is DSGVTQTPKHLITATGQRVTLRCSPRSGDLSVYWYQQSLDQGLQFLIQYYNGEERAKGNILERFSAQQFPDLHSELNLSSLELGDSALYFCASSVEGQGINEQFFGPGTRLTVL.

This clonotype was detected only a few times. The gene calls are TRBV18 and TRBJ2-5; D is ambiguous. CDR3 length: 13 residues. Trimming took off 2 bases at V and 5 bases at J, with 9 bases between the two ends. CDR1 and CDR2 (germline): KGHSH, LQKENI. The CDR3 nucleotides are TGTGCCAGCTCACCAGGGGAATCGGAGACCCAGTACTTC. Protein: CASSPGESETQYF. The complete variable domain, with remaining parts taken from reference TRBV18 and TRBJ2-5, reads NAGVMQNPRHLVRRRGQEARLRCSPMKGHSHVYWYRQLPEEGLKFMVYLQKENIIDESGMPKERFSAEFPKEGPSILRIQQVVRGDSAAYFCASSPGESETQYFGPGTRLLVL.

This clonotype was counted a single time. The rearrangement uses TRBV7-8 and TRBJ2-3; 10 bases are a match to TRBD2. Trimming cost V 5 bases and J 4 bases; bases outside gene matches: 9. The germline V gene has CDR1 SGHVS and CDR2 FQNEAQ. The CDR3 has 16 amino acids. The chain's CDR3 is CASSHRTSGRPDTQYF. Here the CDR3 DNA reads TGTGCCAGCAGCCACAGGACTAGCGGCCGCCCAGATACGCAGTATTTT.

This sequence joins TRBV4-3 and TRBJ1-1; D call uncertain. CDR1 is LGHNA and CDR2 is YSLEER in the germline V gene. V was shortened by 0 bases and J by 0 bases, with 11 bases between the two germline ends. There are 16 residues in the CDR3. Here the CDR3 reads CASSQDSYLMNTEAFF. The CDR3 nucleotides read TGCGCCAGCAGCCAAGATTCTTACCTTATGAACACTGAAGCTTTCTTT.

In its sample, this clonotype was seen a few times. This sequence joins TRBV28 and TRBJ2-7, with D perhaps TRBD2 (6 bases). Trimming removed 7 bases at V and 1 base at J, with 17 bases between. Germline V lookup: CDR1 MDHEN, CDR2 SYDVKM. The CDR3 has 15 residues. The chain's CDR3 is CASNPLGSESYEQYF. The CDR3, as DNA: TGTGCCAGCAACCCTCTCGGGAGCGAATCCTACGAGCAGTACTTC.

J is TRBJ2-3 and V is TRBV7-3, with 7 bases identical to TRBD2. V lost 5 bases and J lost 3; bases outside the gene matches: 11. The germline CDR1 and CDR2 sequences are SGHTA and FQGTGA. CDR3 length: 16 residues. This CDR3 reads CASSPLAGLGTDTQYF. The CDR3 region has the DNA TGTGCCAGCAGCCCCTTAGCGGGTCTGGGTACAGATACGCAGTATTTT.

As concerns this clonotype: A much larger clonotype is one base distant, so this may be a read error. The chain couples TRBV20-1 to TRBJ2-7; no definite D call. CDR3 length equals 11 residues. Germline CDR1 is DFQATT and CDR2 is SNEGSKA (reference sequence). Trimming stripped 0 bases from V and 4 bases from J, with 4 bases between. CDR3 DNA sequence: TGCAGTGCTAGAGATCAGTACGAGCAGTACTTC. Protein: CSARDQYEQYF.

V usage is TRBV3-1 and J usage is TRBJ2-2; unclear D gene. V lost 4 bases, J lost 6 bases, and 12 bases lay in between. Looked up from germline, CDR1 is LGHDT and CDR2 is YNNKEL (reference sequence). CDR3 length equals 14 residues. This CDR3 reads CASSLHQRAGELFF. CDR3 DNA sequence: TGTGCCAGCAGCCTACACCAGCGAGCCGGGGAGCTGTTTTTT.

This clonotype came up a few times. This chain connects TRBV7-2 to TRBJ2-7, with a weak D call TRBD1 (5 bases). The CDR3 is 15 amino acids. The germline V gene has CDR1 SGHTA and CDR2 FQGNSA. Trimming removed 1 base at V and 5 bases at J, with 15 bases between. For the CDR3, the DNA is TGTGCCAGCAGCTTAGTTGGGCAGGGAAGCAACGAGCAGTACTTC. Protein product: CASSLVGQGSNEQYF.

The V call is TRBV6-1, the J call TRBJ1-2; D gene uncertain. V was trimmed by 1 base and J by 6 bases, leaving 12 bases between them. Germline loops: CDR1 MNHNS, CDR2 SASEGT. This CDR3 spans 14 amino acids. CDR3 DNA: TGTGCCAGCAGTGAAGTTTTATTAGCTGATGGCTACACCTTC. Translated, it gives CASSEVLLADGYTF.

This clonotype was observed a few times. For the CDR3, the DNA is TGCAGTGCTAGAGGCGAAGGGGCTGGGGCCAACGTCCTGACTTTC. Its translation is CSARGEGAGANVLTF. The chain employs TRBV20-1 and TRBJ2-6, with D perhaps TRBD1 (5 bases). Germline lookup yields CDR1 DFQATT and CDR2 SNEGSKA (reference sequence). CDR3 size: 15 residues. Trimming pared 1 base from V and 2 bases from J, leaving 9 bases between.

The chain carries TRBV9 and TRBJ2-5; 11 positions match TRBD2. The CDR3 has 18 amino acids. The germline V gene has CDR1 SGDLS and CDR2 YYNGEE. The V segment lost 4 bases and the J segment 2 bases; nucleotides outside the gene matches: 13. CDR3 DNA sequence: TGTGCCAGCAGCAAATCTAGCGGGAGGCCCCCCTTACAAGAGACCCAGTACTTC. It specifies CASSKSSGRPPLQETQYF.

The chain is built from TRBV24-1 and TRBJ1-5, with unresolved D. Trimming shortened V by 2 bases and J by 3 bases, and 7 bases separated the two germline ends. CDR3 length equals 14 residues. The germline gives CDR1 KGHDR, CDR2 SFDVKD. CDR3 region: CATSDSGSNQPQHF. CDR3 DNA: TGTGCCACCAGTGATTCCGGCTCCAATCAGCCCCAGCATTTT.

The chain has TRBV7-9 and TRBJ1-2, with 8 positions matching TRBD1. This CDR3 has 15 residues. V lost 6 bases and J lost 1; bases outside the gene matches: 7. Germline-derived CDR1 and CDR2 are SEHNR and FQNEAQ (reference sequence). Written as DNA, the CDR3 is TGTGCCAGCAGACGCCCGGACAGGGTTAACTATGGCTACACCTTC. This gives the protein CASRRPDRVNYGYTF.

This clonotype was counted only a few times. This chain links TRBV6-5 with TRBJ2-3; D is uncertain. V gave up 0 bases and J gave up 0 bases, with 13 bases separating them. The germline CDR1 and CDR2 sequences are MNHEY and SVGAGI. CDR3 length: 17 residues. The CDR3 DNA reads as TGTGCCAGCAGTTACTCAGCTACTGCTAAGAGCACAGATACGCAGTATTTT. Protein sequence: CASSYSATAKSTDTQYF.

In this sample, this clonotype turned up a few times. The V call is TRBV20-1, the J call TRBJ1-1; 8 bases match TRBD1. This CDR3 is built from 13 residues. Germline V gene sequence: CDR1 DFQATT, CDR2 SNEGSKA (reference sequence). Germline trimming cut 3 bases from V and 8 bases from J; bases unmatched to any gene: 8. CDR3 amino acids: CSARDQGAGEAFF. For the CDR3, the DNA is TGCAGTGCTAGGGACCAGGGGGCAGGGGAAGCTTTCTTT.

In its sample, this clonotype was seen once. The rearrangement uses TRBV15 and TRBJ2-4, with a tentative D call TRBD1 (5 bases). Germline CDR1 LNHNV, CDR2 YYDKDF (reference sequence). The CDR3 is made up of 16 amino acids. Trimming left V 5 bases short and J 0 bases short, with 14 bases between. CDR3 sequence: CATSGADTLAKNIQYF. As DNA, the CDR3 is TGTGCCACCAGCGGTGCGGACACCTTAGCCAAAAACATTCAGTACTTC.

This clonotype came up a few times. A much larger clone lies a single base off, so this may be a read error. This rearrangement joins TRBV13 to TRBJ2-7; no reliable D call. V gave up 6 bases and J gave up 7 bases, with 13 bases separating them. This CDR3 comprises 12 residues. Germline CDR1 PRHDT, CDR2 FYEKMQ (reference sequence). The CDR3 region is CASSERPNEQYF. The CDR3 nucleotides are TGTGCCAGCAGTGAACGACCGAATGAGCAGTACTTC.

The chain recombines TRBV24-1 with TRBJ2-7; no definite D call. V lost 10 bases and J 2 bases, leaving 8 bases between the germline ends. The CDR3 consists of 11 residues. Germline assignment: CDR1 KGHDR and CDR2 SFDVKD. The CDR3 is CATSSTYEQYF. The CDR3 DNA follows: TGTGCCACGAGCAGCACCTACGAGCAGTACTTC.

This clonotype has only one observation. The genes are TRBV4-2 and TRBJ2-5, with 10 nucleotides matching TRBD2. CDR3 length: 18 residues. Germline V gene data show CDR1 as LGHNA and CDR2 as YNFKEQ. Trimming took 0 bases from V and 11 from J; bases not matched to a gene: 18. The CDR3 is CASSQEGLASGSLNEQYF. Written as DNA, the CDR3 is TGTGCCAGCAGCCAAGAAGGGTTGGCTAGCGGGAGTTTAAATGAGCAGTACTTC.